The rows below give T cell receptor beta chains drawn from one sample of a study of lymphopenia after photon versus proton radiotherapy. The data were produced by immunoSEQ multiplex PCR, yet TCRdb's version contains in-frame clones alone and is incomplete. Found here are approximately 160,000 clones, approximately 90% of them singletons; the top ten hold about 4.7%. Sequencing used peripheral blood, obtained from a patient treated with photon-based radiotherapy. These receptors were collected from a man over 45 with gastric cancer. CDR3s include the opening cysteine and the closing phenylalanine or tryptophan. The D gene is left open where the match is weak. Some rows mark clone size as missing; the rest say once, few, many or name a class of expanded clone.

j_gene | d_gene | abundance | v_gene | CDR3aa | CDR3nt
TRBJ1-1 | NA | NA | TRBV19 | CASRGRETEAFF | TGTGCCAGTCGGGGTAGAGAAACTGAAGCTTTCTTT
TRBJ1-5 | NA | NA | TRBV28 | CASSFSSNQPQHF | TGTGCCAGCAGTTTCAGTAGCAATCAGCCCCAGCATTTT
TRBJ2-7 | TRBD2 | NA | TRBV4-1 | CASSQDSSGSSGYEQYF | TGCGCCAGCAGCCAAGATTCTAGCGGGAGCTCAGGGTACGAGCAGTACTTC
TRBJ1-1 | NA | NA | TRBV7-9 | CASSTLGERTEAFF | TGTGCCAGCAGCACCCTAGGGGAGAGGACTGAAGCTTTCTTT
TRBJ1-1 | TRBD1 | NA | TRBV6-6 | CASSSGQYTEAFF | TGTGCCAGCAGTTCGGGACAGTACACTGAAGCTTTCTTT
TRBJ2-7 | NA | NA | TRBV10-1 | CATPDARAHEQYF | TGCGCCACCCCAGACGCCCGCGCCCACGAGCAGTACTTC
TRBJ2-7 | TRBD1 | NA | TRBV18 | CASSRETGNDEQYF | TGTGCCAGCTCACGTGAGACAGGGAATGACGAGCAGTACTTC
TRBJ2-7 | NA | NA | TRBV5-1 | CASSPTSGPSEQYF | TGCGCCAGCAGCCCAACTTCTGGACCGTCCGAGCAGTACTTC
TRBJ1-2 | NA | NA | TRBV9 | CASSVDPAGKGAGYTF | TGTGCCAGCAGCGTCGACCCGGCGGGGAAAGGGGCTGGCTACACCTTC
TRBJ1-4 | TRBD1 | few | TRBV7-3 | CASSTISVRDRGKLFF | TGTGCCAGCAGCACGATATCGGTCCGGGACAGGGGAAAACTGTTTTTT
TRBJ2-7 | TRBD2 | NA | TRBV4-2 | CASSPNERGASYEQYF | TGTGCCAGCAGCCCCAACGAGCGGGGGGCCTCCTACGAGCAGTACTTC
TRBJ2-4 | NA | NA | TRBV5-6 | CASSLDWVSGIQYF | TGTGCCAGCAGCTTGGATTGGGTTAGCGGCATTCAGTACTTC
TRBJ2-1 | TRBD2 | NA | TRBV7-3 | CASSSGTSGRYNEQFF | TGTGCCAGCAGCTCCGGGACTAGCGGGAGATACAATGAGCAGTTCTTC
TRBJ1-2 | NA | NA | TRBV6-5 | CASSYSKTGNYGYTF | TGTGCCAGCAGTTACTCGAAGACAGGCAACTATGGCTACACCTTC
TRBJ2-3 | NA | NA | TRBV18 | CASSPRLTDTQYF | TGTGCCAGCTCACCGCGTCTCACAGATACGCAGTATTTT
TRBJ2-2 | NA | NA | TRBV6-4 | CASSDSGTTGELFF | TGTGCCAGCAGTGACTCGGGGACCACCGGGGAGCTGTTTTTT
TRBJ1-4 | TRBD1 | NA | TRBV2 | CASQGDLGEKLFF | TGTGCCAGTCAGGGGGATCTCGGTGAAAAACTGTTTTTT
TRBJ2-1 | TRBD2 | NA | TRBV18 | CASSLSTSEPYNEQFF | TGTGCCAGCTCACTGTCGACTAGCGAGCCCTACAATGAGCAGTTCTTC
TRBJ2-7 | TRBD1 | once | TRBV5-6 | CASSLGQGAYEQYF | TGTGCCAGCAGCTTAGGACAGGGGGCGTACGAGCAGTACTTC
TRBJ2-5 | TRBD2 | once | TRBV15 | CATSGLGLAGGQETQYF | TGTGCCACCAGCGGGCTTGGACTAGCGGGAGGCCAAGAGACCCAGTACTTC
TRBJ1-2 | NA | NA | TRBV29-1 | CSVKGDKQGYYGYTF | TGCAGCGTCAAGGGCGATAAACAGGGATACTATGGCTACACCTTC
TRBJ2-1 | NA | NA | TRBV6-1 | CASEEGTRYNEQFF | TGTGCCAGCGAGGAAGGGACACGGTACAATGAGCAGTTCTTC
TRBJ2-1 | NA | NA | TRBV30 | CAWRRTVDEQFF | TGTGCCTGGAGAAGGACAGTTGATGAGCAGTTCTTC
TRBJ2-3 | NA | few | TRBV5-6 | CASSLPAERLTDTQYF | TGTGCCAGCAGCCTCCCTGCCGAGCGGCTCACAGATACGCAGTATTTT
TRBJ2-7 | NA | NA | TRBV18 | CASSPTIRVAIGGLYEQYF | TGTGCCAGCTCGCCAACCATCCGGGTCGCTATAGGGGGATTATACGAGCAGTACTTC
TRBJ2-5 | TRBD2 | NA | TRBV30 | CASTASGRGKTQYF | TGTGCCTCGACGGCCAGCGGGAGGGGAAAGACCCAGTACTTC
TRBJ1-2 | TRBD1 | NA | TRBV5-1 | CASSFRQGLGYTF | TGCGCCAGCAGCTTTCGACAGGGACTCGGCTACACCTTC
TRBJ2-7 | TRBD2 | NA | TRBV6-5 | CASSGTSGRSEQYF | TGTGCCAGCAGTGGGACTAGCGGGAGATCTGAGCAGTACTTC
TRBJ2-6 | NA | NA | TRBV6-6 | CASRSRRSGANVLTF | TGTGCCAGCAGGAGCAGGCGCTCTGGGGCCAACGTCCTGACTTTC
TRBJ2-3 | TRBD2 | NA | TRBV11-3 | CASSPSGLAVGTDTQYF | TGTGCCAGCAGCCCCTCAGGACTAGCGGTTGGCACAGATACGCAGTATTTT
TRBJ2-7 | NA | NA | TRBV27 | CASSLSPDTYEQYF | TGTGCCAGCAGTTTATCGCCAGATACCTACGAGCAGTACTTC
TRBJ2-7 | TRBD2 | few | TRBV5-1 | CASTPGLGPPYEQYF | TGCGCCAGCACCCCGGGACTAGGGCCTCCCTACGAGCAGTACTTC
TRBJ1-4 | TRBD1 | once | TRBV4-1 | CASSLRVPGQGEFPEKLFF | TGCGCCAGCAGCCTTCGGGTACCGGGACAGGGCGAATTTCCTGAAAAACTGTTTTTT
TRBJ2-3 | NA | NA | TRBV5-6 | CASSFRSGADTQYF | TGTGCCAGCAGCTTCCGGAGTGGGGCAGATACGCAGTATTTT
TRBJ1-2 | NA | NA | TRBV19 | CASSRQVTSYGYTF | TGTGCCAGTAGCCGACAGGTTACCTCTTATGGCTACACCTTC
TRBJ2-7 | TRBD2 | few | TRBV10-1 | CASSGPGLAGLSYEQYF | TGCGCCAGCAGTGGCCCGGGACTAGCGGGACTCTCCTACGAGCAGTACTTC
TRBJ2-1 | NA | once | TRBV7-2 | CASSSGINNEQFF | TGTGCCAGCAGCTCCGGGATTAACAATGAGCAGTTCTTC
TRBJ2-7 | NA | NA | TRBV4-2 | CASSQAHGANSYEQYF | TGTGCCAGCAGCCAAGCCCACGGAGCGAACTCCTACGAGCAGTACTTC
TRBJ1-2 | TRBD1 | NA | TRBV7-2 | CASSPPSGTDSNYGYTF | TGTGCCAGCAGCCCCCCCTCCGGGACAGACTCTAACTATGGCTACACCTTC
TRBJ2-1 | TRBD1 | NA | TRBV27 | CASSFSPTGRFNEQFF | TGTGCCAGCAGTTTTAGTCCGACAGGGAGATTCAATGAGCAGTTCTTC
TRBJ2-7 | TRBD2 | NA | TRBV28 | CASSGTSGLYEQYF | TGTGCCAGCTCCGGGACTAGCGGGTTGTACGAGCAGTACTTC
TRBJ2-2 | TRBD2 | NA | TRBV7-2 | CASSSYSGRNTGELFF | TGTGCCAGCAGCTCCTATAGCGGGAGAAACACCGGGGAGCTGTTTTTT
TRBJ1-4 | NA | NA | TRBV4-2 | CASSQVGGRGEKLFF | TGTGCCAGCAGCCAAGTGGGGGGCCGAGGTGAAAAACTGTTTTTT
TRBJ1-1 | NA | NA | TRBV11-3 | CASSLGAGTEAFF | TGTGCCAGCAGCTTGGGGGCTGGCACTGAAGCTTTCTTT
TRBJ1-2 | TRBD1 | NA | TRBV18 | CASSPPGTGAFSNYGYTF | TGTGCCAGCTCACCCCCCGGGACAGGGGCATTTTCTAACTATGGCTACACCTTC
TRBJ2-3 | NA | few | TRBV11-3 | CASSLTASTDTQYF | TGTGCCAGCAGCTTAACAGCCAGCACAGATACGCAGTATTTT
TRBJ1-2 | NA | NA | TRBV30 | CAWSSGGGVNTF | TGTGCCTGGAGTTCAGGAGGAGGGGTTAACACCTTC
TRBJ2-2 | TRBD1 | NA | TRBV10-3 | CAISESDRGRNTGELFF | TGTGCCATCAGTGAGTCGGACAGGGGGCGGAACACCGGGGAGCTGTTTTTT
TRBJ2-7 | NA | NA | TRBV6-6 | CASSYEGQGAYEQYF | TGTGCCAGCAGCTACGAGGGGCAGGGAGCCTACGAGCAGTACTTC
TRBJ2-7 | NA | NA | TRBV28 | CASSLGLGEQYF | TGTGCCAGCAGTTTAGGGTTAGGGGAGCAGTACTTC
TRBJ1-2 | NA | NA | TRBV5-1 | CASSLQESNYGYTF | TGCGCCAGCAGCTTGCAGGAGTCTAACTATGGCTACACCTTC
TRBJ2-7 | TRBD1 | NA | TRBV27 | CASSLSLGQGTYEQYF | TGTGCCAGCAGTTTATCGTTGGGACAGGGCACCTACGAGCAGTACTTC